These T cell receptor beta chains were read from a single sample in a study of T-cell reconstitution after alpha-beta-depleted transplantation in children. TCRdb re-analysed the PCR reads in MiXCR, keeping a single row per CDR3 protein. This sample has roughly 790,000 distinct CDR3 sequences, with roughly 15% found just once. The sequenced sample was PBMCs, mostly from graft donor cells, obtained 360 days after TCRalphabeta/CD19-depleted stem cell transplant. Receptors originate from a male patient between 5 and 17 years old who had a stem cell transplant for acute lymphoblastic leukemia, so the T cells may come from the graft donor. CDR3s include the opening cysteine and the closing phenylalanine or tryptophan. Each record gives: V gene, D gene, clone size, J gene, CDR3 protein, CDR3 DNA. The D gene is left open where the match is weak. Size tells how often a clone was seen (once, few, many) or the class of an expanded clone, and some rows leave it out.

V gene: TRBV5-6
D gene: .
clone size: many
J gene: TRBJ2-1
CDR3 protein: CASSENRFSSYNEQFF
CDR3 DNA: TGTGCCAGCAGTGAAAACAGGTTTTCCTCCTACAATGAGCAGTTCTTC

V gene: TRBV7-9
D gene: TRBD2
clone size: few
J gene: TRBJ2-3
CDR3 protein: CASTPLGLAGVDTQYF
CDR3 DNA: TGTGCCAGCACCCCCCTCGGACTAGCGGGAGTAGATACGCAGTATTTT

V gene: TRBV30
D gene: TRBD2
clone size: .
J gene: TRBJ2-3
CDR3 protein: CAWRIAGMEYF
CDR3 DNA: TGTGCCTGGAGGATAGCGGGAATGGAGTATTTT

V gene: TRBV6-1
D gene: .
clone size: many
J gene: TRBJ2-1
CDR3 protein: CASSRRGRENNEQFF
CDR3 DNA: TGTGCCAGCAGTCGTAGGGGGAGGGAAAACAATGAGCAGTTCTTC

V gene: TRBV5-1
D gene: .
clone size: .
J gene: TRBJ1-6
CDR3 protein: CASSLEGSNSPLHF
CDR3 DNA: TGCGCCAGCAGCTTGGAAGGCAGTAATTCACCCCTCCACTTT

V gene: TRBV20-1
D gene: TRBD1
clone size: few
J gene: TRBJ1-1
CDR3 protein: CSATSRDRGLRWNTEAFF
CDR3 DNA: TGCAGTGCTACCTCCCGGGACAGGGGGCTAAGATGGAACACTGAAGCTTTCTTT

V gene: TRBV9
D gene: .
clone size: many
J gene: TRBJ2-7
CDR3 protein: CASSVYGRGASYEQYF
CDR3 DNA: TGTGCCAGCAGCGTTTATGGTCGCGGAGCCTCCTACGAGCAGTACTTC

V gene: TRBV20-1
D gene: TRBD2
clone size: few
J gene: TRBJ2-1
CDR3 protein: CSARPTSGRFNEQFF
CDR3 DNA: TGCAGTGCTAGGCCGACTAGCGGGAGATTTAACGAGCAGTTCTTC

V gene: TRBV20-1
D gene: .
clone size: many
J gene: TRBJ2-1
CDR3 protein: CSEADGRAYNEQFF
CDR3 DNA: TGCAGTGAGGCGGACGGGAGAGCTTACAATGAGCAGTTCTTC

V gene: TRBV9
D gene: TRBD2
clone size: .
J gene: TRBJ2-7
CDR3 protein: CASSAGWSGGPTYEQYF
CDR3 DNA: TGTGCCAGCAGCGCAGGGTGGTCGGGAGGGCCGACCTACGAGCAGTACTTC

V gene: TRBV11-1
D gene: .
clone size: .
J gene: TRBJ2-3
CDR3 protein: CASSLVFPGTTMTDTQYF
CDR3 DNA: TGTGCCAGCAGCTTAGTTTTCCCCGGGACGACTATGACAGATACGCAGTATTTT

V gene: TRBV7-6
D gene: .
clone size: .
J gene: TRBJ2-2
CDR3 protein: CASTSRGNTGELFF
CDR3 DNA: TGTGCCAGCACCTCCCGGGGGAACACCGGGGAGCTGTTTTTT

V gene: TRBV15
D gene: TRBD2
clone size: .
J gene: TRBJ2-5
CDR3 protein: CATSRDVSGRSETQYF
CDR3 DNA: TGTGCCACCAGCAGAGATGTTAGCGGGAGGTCGGAGACCCAGTACTTC

V gene: TRBV9
D gene: TRBD1
clone size: many
J gene: TRBJ2-1
CDR3 protein: CASSAGQGIDEQFF
CDR3 DNA: TGTGCCAGCAGCGCTGGACAGGGTATCGATGAGCAGTTCTTC

V gene: TRBV27
D gene: .
clone size: .
J gene: TRBJ2-2
CDR3 protein: CASIPRKAQNTGELFF
CDR3 DNA: TGTGCCAGCATCCCCCGAAAGGCTCAGAACACCGGGGAGCTGTTTTTT

V gene: TRBV7-3
D gene: TRBD2
clone size: .
J gene: TRBJ2-2
CDR3 protein: CASSLWVSGANTGELFF
CDR3 DNA: TGTGCCAGCAGCTTATGGGTTAGCGGGGCTAACACCGGGGAGCTGTTTTTT

V gene: TRBV7-6
D gene: TRBD2
clone size: few
J gene: TRBJ2-1
CDR3 protein: CASVAGGGGNEQFF
CDR3 DNA: TGTGCCAGTGTAGCGGGAGGGGGGGGCAATGAGCAGTTCTTC

V gene: TRBV20-1
D gene: .
clone size: .
J gene: TRBJ2-1
CDR3 protein: CSARMSSRAYNEQFF
CDR3 DNA: TGCAGTGCTAGGATGTCTAGCAGAGCATACAATGAGCAGTTCTTC

V gene: TRBV27
D gene: .
clone size: .
J gene: TRBJ2-7
CDR3 protein: CASSWSGDQVYEQYF
CDR3 DNA: TGTGCCAGCAGTTGGTCGGGAGACCAGGTGTACGAGCAGTACTTC

V gene: TRBV27
D gene: TRBD1
clone size: few
J gene: TRBJ2-7
CDR3 protein: CASNIRDRGHEQYF
CDR3 DNA: TGTGCCAGCAATATCCGGGACAGGGGGCACGAGCAGTACTTC

V gene: TRBV4-2
D gene: TRBD2
clone size: few
J gene: TRBJ2-1
CDR3 protein: CASILSGLAGPFPQLRGYNEQFF
CDR3 DNA: TGTGCCAGCATCCTCTCGGGACTAGCGGGACCGTTTCCCCAACTAAGAGGGTACAATGAGCAGTTCTTC

V gene: TRBV27
D gene: TRBD2
clone size: .
J gene: TRBJ2-7
CDR3 protein: CASSFSLAGHYEQYF
CDR3 DNA: TGTGCCAGCAGTTTTAGCCTAGCGGGCCACTACGAGCAGTACTTC

V gene: TRBV7-9
D gene: TRBD1
clone size: few
J gene: TRBJ2-1
CDR3 protein: CASSPTTGVNEQFF
CDR3 DNA: TGTGCCAGCAGCCCAACGACAGGGGTAAATGAGCAGTTCTTC

V gene: TRBV29-1
D gene: TRBD2
clone size: few
J gene: TRBJ2-7
CDR3 protein: CSVRSGRGGLYEQYF
CDR3 DNA: TGCAGCGTGAGGAGCGGGAGGGGGGGGCTCTACGAGCAGTACTTC

V gene: TRBV20-1
D gene: .
clone size: many
J gene: TRBJ2-7
CDR3 protein: CSALLLAGNSYEQYF
CDR3 DNA: TGCAGTGCCCTACTACTGGCGGGGAACTCCTACGAGCAGTACTTC

V gene: TRBV4-2
D gene: TRBD2
clone size: many
J gene: TRBJ2-4
CDR3 protein: CASSQELAGALAKNIQYF
CDR3 DNA: TGTGCCAGCAGCCAAGAACTAGCGGGAGCGCTAGCCAAAAACATTCAGTACTTC

V gene: TRBV5-1
D gene: TRBD2
clone size: .
J gene: TRBJ2-2
CDR3 protein: CASSPRTSGGTGELFF
CDR3 DNA: TGCGCCAGCAGCCCGAGGACTAGCGGTGGCACCGGGGAGCTGTTTTTT